The 31 T cell receptor beta chains reported below all come from one sample, sequenced in a study of CD8+CD57+ T cells in acquired aplastic anemia. CDR3 and TCR beta VDJ profiling relied on a genomic DNA template. TCRdb fed the reads into MiXCR, producing one record per CDR3 protein. Among 250,000 to 300,000 distinct CDR3 sequences listed, approximately 58% were seen once. Sequencing was done on patients that had shown CD8+CD57+ cell expansion by flow cytometry. The sequencing sample was made of sorted CD4+, CD8+, or CD8+CD57+ T cells (not recorded which) from PBMCs. The receptors derive from a human donor with aplastic anemia.

Points on this clonotype: The CDR3 does not end in the conserved phenylalanine or tryptophan, so this is likely a read error. Because the CDR3's place on the DNA is in doubt, the DNA is left out and the CDR3 is given as listed by TCRdb. The V call is TRBV3-1, the J call TRBJ1-3. Germline V gene lookup returns CDR1 LGHDT and CDR2 YNNKEL (reference sequence). The CDR3 length equals 8 residues, ends included. CDR3 amino acids: CASSRAGV.

The chain links TRBV12-3 or TRBV12-4 to TRBJ2-2; 16 positions match TRBD2. V was pared by 4 bases and J by 6 bases, with 2 bases of the junction left unmatched. The CDR3 extends over 16 amino acids. This CDR3 is CASSSGTSGRAGELFF. As DNA, the CDR3 is TGTGCCAGCAGTTCCGGGACTAGCGGGAGGGCCGGGGAGCTGTTTTTT.

This clonotype has at least ten counts. V and J are TRBV10-2 and TRBJ2-7; 7 nucleotides agree with TRBD2. This CDR3 contains 14 residues. In germline, CDR1 is WSHSY, CDR2 SAAADI. J lost 5 bases, V lost 5 bases, and 9 bases had no gene match. CDR3 region: CASSTGLVSNEQYF. CDR3 DNA: TGCGCCAGCAGTACTGGACTAGTCAGCAACGAGCAGTACTTC.

The V call is TRBV15, the J call TRBJ1-4; 10 nucleotides agree with TRBD1. Germline values: CDR1 LNHNV, CDR2 YYDKDF (reference sequence). V dropped 1 base and J dropped 1; count of bases not matched to a gene: 3. The CDR3 totals 17 residues. CDR3 sequence (DNA): TGTGCCACCAGCAGAGCTGGACAGGGGGAAACTAATGAAAAACTGTTTTTT. This sequence encodes CATSRAGQGETNEKLFF.

The rearrangement uses TRBV5-1 and TRBJ1-5; TRBD1 is a possible D gene (5 bases). The CDR3 has 14 residues. The V gene's germline CDR1 is SGHRS and CDR2 YFSETQ. The ends were cut back, 1 base at V and 3 bases at J, with 8 bases in the middle. The CDR3 DNA is TGCGCCAGCAGCTTGTCAGGGAACAATCAGCCCCAGCATTTT. Protein: CASSLSGNNQPQHF.

The genes are TRBV20-1 and TRBJ2-7; D gene ambiguous. Between the trimmed V and J ends, which lost 4 bases and 2 bases, there was a span of 9 bases. Germline assignment: CDR1 DFQATT and CDR2 SNEGSKA (reference sequence). This CDR3 has 12 amino acids. The CDR3 DNA is TGCAGTGCTAATGGGGTCGCCTACGAGCAGTACTTC. Amino acid sequence: CSANGVAYEQYF.

This chain joins TRBV19 and TRBJ2-7; 7 bases line up with TRBD1. The CDR3 extends over 13 amino acids. The germline V gene has CDR1 LNHDA and CDR2 SQIVND (reference sequence). With 3 bases clipped from V and 5 bases from J, the junction kept 4 bases outside the gene matches. Here the CDR3 reads CASSIGQAHEQYF. CDR3 in DNA: TGTGCCAGTAGTATTGGACAGGCCCACGAGCAGTACTTC.

This clonotype has at least ten counts. The rearrangement uses TRBV12-3 or TRBV12-4 and TRBJ2-5; TRBD2 aligns across 8 bases. J gave up 5 bases and V 0 bases, and 8 bases lay outside the gene matches. The CDR3 consists of 16 residues. CDR3 coding DNA: TGTGCCAGCAGTTTAGCAGTAGCGGGACCCTCGGAGACCCAGTACTTC. Protein product: CASSLAVAGPSETQYF.

The chain combines TRBV29-1 with TRBJ1-2, with no clear D. This CDR3 is 12 amino acids long. The V end lost 4 bases, the J end lost 4 bases, and 10 bases lay between the germline ends. Looked up from germline, CDR1 is SQVTM and CDR2 is ANQGSEA. CDR3: CSVGTDGYGYTF. Here the CDR3 DNA reads TGCAGCGTTGGGACGGACGGCTATGGCTACACCTTC. The variable domain in full, completed from reference TRBV29-1 and TRBJ1-2, reads SAVISQKPSRDICQRGTSLTIQCQVDSQVTMMFWYRQQPGQSLTLIATANQGSEATYESGFVIDKFPISRPNLTFSTLTVSNMSPEDSSIYLCSVGTDGYGYTFGSGTRLTVV.

Ten or more counts support this clonotype. The chain carries TRBV7-9 and TRBJ2-3; possibly TRBD1 for D (6 bases). Trimming removed 5 bases at V and 2 bases at J, with 14 bases between. Germline CDR1 reads SEHNR; CDR2 reads FQNEAQ (reference sequence). This CDR3 comprises 15 residues. The CDR3 loop reads CASSPEGTNTDTQYF. The CDR3 nucleotides are TGTGCCAGCAGCCCAGAGGGGACAAACACAGATACGCAGTATTTT.

Here the CDR3 DNA reads TGCAGTGTTCATAGCGGGAGAGATCCTTACAATGAGCAGTTCTTC. Residues: CSVHSGRDPYNEQFF. This sequence joins TRBV20-1 and TRBJ2-1, with 9 bases lining up with TRBD2. Germline values: CDR1 DFQATT, CDR2 SNEGSKA (reference sequence). The CDR3 contains 15 residues. The V segment lost 7 bases and the J segment 4 bases; nucleotides outside the gene matches: 11.

This chain joins TRBV20-1 and TRBJ2-5, with a weak D call TRBD2 (5 bases). The DNA end favors TRBJ2-7, so the J call may be wrong. Germline V lookup: CDR1 DFQATT, CDR2 SNEGSKA (reference sequence). The CDR3 has 14 residues. CDR3: CSARDLAFSYEQYF. The CDR3 DNA is TGCAGTGCTAGAGACTTAGCGTTCTCCTACGAGCAGTACTTC.

V usage is TRBV7-2 and J usage is TRBJ2-3; TRBD2 might be the D (5 bases). The CDR3 covers 14 residues. V dropped 3 bases and J dropped 12 bases, with 19 bases sitting between them. The germline V gene has CDR1 SGHTA and CDR2 FQGNSA. CDR3 sequence: CASSLVSGRETQYF. The CDR3 DNA is TGTGCCAGCAGCTTGGTGTCGGGGAGAGAGACCCAGTATTTT.

This clonotype was seen only a few times. This chain uses TRBV29-1 with TRBJ2-1; 12 positions match TRBD2. The ends lost 7 bases at V and 5 bases at J; junction bases unmatched: 0. There are 12 residues in the CDR3. Per germline, CDR1 SQVTM and CDR2 ANQGSEA. CDR3 DNA sequence: TGCAGCGGACTAGCGGGAGACAATGAGCAGTTCTTC. It specifies CSGLAGDNEQFF.

V usage is TRBV3-2 and J usage is TRBJ2-7; the table names TRBD1, a call not compared with the DNA. TRBV3-2 corresponds to a pseudogene. The CDR3 length is 15 residues. CDR3 residues: CASSPSAGEPYEQYF. In nucleotides, the CDR3 is TGTGCCAGCAGCCCTAGTGCAGGGGAACCCTACGAGCAGTACTTC.

This clonotype was seen only once. The V and J genes are TRBV20-1 and TRBJ2-7, with D possibly TRBD2 on 5 matching bases. The length of the CDR3 is 13 residues. V gave up 2 bases and J gave up 3 bases, with 11 bases separating them. Looked up from germline, CDR1 is DFQATT and CDR2 is SNEGSKA (reference sequence). The CDR3 spells CSARPLGVYEQYF. For the CDR3, the DNA is TGCAGTGCTAGACCCCTCGGGGTCTACGAGCAGTACTTC.

The J gene is TRBJ2-5, the V gene TRBV25-1; D gene unclear. The length of the CDR3 is 14 residues. Germline CDR1 MGHDK, CDR2 SYGVNS. Trimming shortened V by 6 bases and J by 0 bases, and 11 bases separated the two germline ends. The chain's CDR3 is CASSFMGNQETQYF. CDR3 in DNA: TGTGCCAGCAGCTTCATGGGGAACCAAGAGACCCAGTACTTC.

This clonotype has only a few counts. The gene calls are TRBV9 and TRBJ2-3, with 7 bases lining up with TRBD1. The germline V gene encodes CDR1 SGDLS and CDR2 YYNGEE. After removal of 3 bases from V and 0 bases from J, the junction contained 4 bases not matched to a gene. The CDR3 totals 15 residues. This chain's CDR3 is CASSERDSSTDTQYF. In DNA, the CDR3 is TGTGCCAGCAGCGAACGGGACAGTAGCACAGATACGCAGTATTTT. The whole variable domain, remainder taken from reference TRBV9 and TRBJ2-3, is DSGVTQTPKHLITATGQRVTLRCSPRSGDLSVYWYQQSLDQGLQFLIQYYNGEERAKGNILERFSAQQFPDLHSELNLSSLELGDSALYFCASSERDSSTDTQYFGPGTRLTVL.

This clonotype was seen just once. This chain joins TRBV9 and TRBJ1-3, with 9 bases identical to TRBD1. The CDR3 consists of 16 residues. Germline V CDR1 and CDR2: SGDLS, YYNGEE. The V and J ends lost 3 bases and 0 bases, in that order; junction bases with no gene match: 4. CDR3 in amino acids: CASSAGQGDSGNTIYF. In DNA, the CDR3 is TGTGCCAGCAGCGCGGGACAGGGAGACTCTGGAAACACCATATATTTT.

This clonotype appeared many times. V and J are TRBV3-1 and TRBJ2-3; D gene unclear. V shed 5 bases and J shed 0 bases, with 6 bases lying between them. Germline loops: CDR1 LGHDT, CDR2 YNNKEL (reference sequence). CDR3 length: 13 residues. Written as DNA, the CDR3 is TGTGCCAGCAGCAGGGTTAGCACAGATACGCAGTATTTT. Its protein product is CASSRVSTDTQYF.

The chain recombines TRBV7-2 with TRBJ1-1; D possibly corresponds to TRBD1 (6 bases). The CDR3 length is 15 residues. Germline-derived CDR1 and CDR2 are SGHTA and FQGNSA. V shed 0 bases and J shed 9 bases, with 17 bases lying between them. In DNA form, the CDR3 reads TGTGCCAGCAGCTTAGCGGCAGGGGATAGAACGAAAGCTTTCTTT. This sequence encodes CASSLAAGDRTKAFF.

This clonotype was seen a handful of times. The genes are TRBV7-6 and TRBJ2-7; D is ambiguous. With 1 base removed from V and 0 bases from J, the gap between germline ends came to 10 bases. There are 15 residues in the CDR3. CDR1 is SGHVS, CDR2 FNYEAQ, per germline. The CDR3 nucleotides are TGTGCCAGCAGCTTAGAGACCGGGTCCTCCTACGAGCAGTACTTC. It yields the protein CASSLETGSSYEQYF.

CDR3 sequence: CASSLGEGGGTEAFF. CDR3 DNA: TGTGCCAGCAGCTTAGGCGAGGGGGGAGGCACTGAAGCTTTCTTT. The J gene is TRBJ1-1, the V gene TRBV7-9, with D perhaps TRBD1 (6 bases). The ends were cut back, 1 base at V and 4 bases at J, with 13 bases in the middle. Germline CDR1 SEHNR, CDR2 FQNEAQ (reference sequence). This CDR3 has 15 amino acids.

A word on this clonotype: One junction end does not reproduce the germline sequence, and a read error may be involved. The rearrangement uses TRBV2 and TRBJ1-5; D remains unclear. The CDR3 consists of 13 residues. CDR1 and CDR2 from the germline V gene are SNHLY and FYNNEI. CDR3 coding DNA: TGTGCCAGCAGTGAAGAGTGGAGTCAGTCCCAGCATTTT. This sequence encodes CASSEEWSQSQHF.

The gene calls are TRBV7-3 and TRBJ2-1; TRBD2 matches 9 bases. J was trimmed by 8 bases and V by 5 bases; bases with no gene match: 10. The CDR3 length is 15 residues. Germline CDR1 reads SGHTA; CDR2 reads FQGTGA. The DNA for the CDR3 is TGTGCCAGCAGCCTCCATCCGGGACTAGCCTATGAGCAGTTCTTC. Protein product: CASSLHPGLAYEQFF.

This chain connects TRBV7-4 to TRBJ2-1, with 9 positions matching TRBD1. The CDR3 spans 14 residues. V dropped 5 bases and J dropped 8; count of bases not matched to a gene: 7. In germline, CDR1 is SGHVT, CDR2 SQSDAQ. CDR3 sequence reads: CASSQGQGDDEQFF. As DNA, the CDR3 is TGTGCCAGCAGCCAGGGACAGGGTGACGATGAGCAGTTCTTC.

V is TRBV29-1 and J is TRBJ2-7; D call uncertain. The germline V gene has CDR1 SQVTM and CDR2 ANQGSEA. The CDR3 has 16 amino acids. V lost 6 bases to trimming and J lost 0 bases, with 21 bases between them. The CDR3: CSVLTSGARSSYEQYF. The CDR3, as DNA: TGCAGCGTCCTTACATCTGGCGCGAGGAGCTCCTACGAGCAGTACTTC.

The chain combines TRBV20-1 with TRBJ2-1; perhaps TRBD2 as D (6 bases). CDR1 is DFQATT, CDR2 SNEGSKA, per germline (reference sequence). V was shortened by 3 bases and J by 0 bases, with 9 bases between the two germline ends. The CDR3 consists of 14 residues. The CDR3 sequence is CSASRGTSYNEQFF. The CDR3 nucleotides are TGCAGTGCTAGCCGGGGGACCTCCTACAATGAGCAGTTCTTC.

The chain couples TRBV10-1 to TRBJ2-5; 7 bases are shared with TRBD1. The junction had 7 bases not matched to a gene; V was cut back by 5 bases and J by 4 bases. Germline CDR1 and CDR2: WNHNN and SYGVQD (reference sequence). The length of the CDR3 is 14 residues. The CDR3 here is CASSQDSGGETQYF. The DNA for the CDR3 is TGCGCCAGCAGTCAAGATTCAGGGGGAGAGACCCAGTACTTC.

The chain carries TRBV9 and TRBJ2-5, with D uncertain. Trimming pared 0 bases from V and 9 bases from J, leaving 0 bases between. CDR3 length: 9 amino acids. In germline, CDR1 is SGDLS, CDR2 YYNGEE. CDR3 sequence: CASSVAQYF. The CDR3 DNA reads as TGTGCCAGCAGCGTAGCCCAGTACTTC.

V and J are TRBV7-9 and TRBJ1-2; the D gene is possibly TRBD1 (5 bases). Per germline, CDR1 SEHNR and CDR2 FQNEAQ (reference sequence). The CDR3 has 14 residues. Trimming pared 1 base from V and 7 bases from J, leaving 13 bases between. The CDR3 region has the DNA TGTGCCAGCAGCTTAGGGCAGGGAGTAGCTGGCTACACCTTC. Its protein product is CASSLGQGVAGYTF.